The sequence of this T cell receptor (beta chain) was determined in a study of blood T cell repertoires in COVID-19. In the study overall: COVID-19 samples from acute and convalescent phases originated in the United States, Italy and Spain.

Authors' data handling: For nucleated cells, counts were estimated from reference gene primer amplification. Data came from immunoSEQ multiplex PCR; TCRdb stores just in-frame clones and leaves some out. From that table come the V and J calls and clone size; the DNA was used to work out D and trimming. The sample consists of approximately 100,000 clones, roughly 85% of them appearing once. The CDR3 has 17 residues. Germline CDR1 reads MDHEN; CDR2 reads SYDVKM. V lost 3 bases and J 4 bases, leaving 22 bases between the germline ends. Material for sequencing was peripheral blood. The chain is built from TRBV28 and TRBJ2-7; D is perhaps TRBD2 (6 bases). The TCR originated in a woman between 65 and 79 years old with active or convalescent COVID-19. CDR3 sequence reads: CASSFGLAGPPSYEQYF. In DNA, the CDR3 is TGTGCCAGCAGTTTTGGTTTGGCGGGACCCCCTTCATACGAGCAGTACTTC.